The 17 T cell receptor beta chains reported below all come from one sample, sequenced in a study of CD8+CD57+ T cells in acquired aplastic anemia. The template used for profiling TCR beta VDJ and CDR3 was genomic DNA. From the reads, TCRdb called clonotypes with MiXCR, one entry per CDR3 protein. The sample shows hundreds of thousands of distinct CDR3 sequences, roughly 68% of them seen only once. Input material: sorted CD4+, CD8+, or CD8+CD57+ T cells (not recorded which) from PBMCs. The receptors originated from a human donor in good health, serving as a control.

J is TRBJ2-3 and V is TRBV7-3; D not certain. Trimming removed 5 bases from V and 12 bases from J, with 15 bases in between. Germline V CDR1 and CDR2: SGHTA, FQGTGA. This CDR3 is 12 amino acids long. The CDR3 protein is CASSARTETQYF. DNA of the CDR3: TGTGCCAGCAGCGCGCGAACGGAGACCCAGTATTTT.

The V gene is TRBV7-8, the J gene TRBJ1-3; D remains ambiguous. V lost 5 bases and J lost 3, with 17 bases in between. This CDR3 is built from 16 residues. Germline V CDR1 and CDR2: SGHVS, FQNEAQ. The CDR3 region is CASSVGVVNCGNTIYF. CDR3 DNA: TGTGCCAGCAGCGTTGGAGTGGTGAACTGTGGAAACACCATATATTTT.

On this clonotype: The germline gene is not matched at one end of the junction; a read error may be the cause. The J gene is TRBJ2-2, the V gene TRBV11-2, with 8 bases aligning to TRBD1. Per germline, CDR1 SGHAT and CDR2 FQNNGV. This CDR3 comprises 14 residues. CDR3 residues: CASSVEGQAGELFF. The CDR3, as DNA: TGTGCCAGCAGCGTAGAGGGACAGGCCGGGGAGCTGTTTTTT.

The V call is TRBV20-1, the J call TRBJ1-5; D perhaps matches TRBD1 (6 bases). The CDR3 covers 13 residues. Trimming removed 3 bases from V and 11 bases from J, with 17 bases in between. Germline CDR1 is DFQATT and CDR2 is SNEGSKA (reference sequence). The DNA for the CDR3 is TGCAGTGCTAGGAAAGGGGGGGACTCCTCCCAGCATTTT. It codes for CSARKGGDSSQHF.

This clonotype was picked up a small number of times. Mismatch with germline at one junction end may stem from a read error. The rearrangement joins TRBV7-2 to TRBJ1-6; the match to TRBD1 covers 7 bases. Germline V CDR1 and CDR2: SGHTA, FQGNSA. The CDR3 extends over 14 amino acids. CDR3 DNA: TGTGCCAGCAGCCTACGACAGGGCCGAAGCCAGCCCCAGTTT. Translation gives CASSLRQGRSQPQF.

Ten or more counts support this clonotype. The V gene is TRBV9, the J gene TRBJ1-2; 10 bases line up with TRBD1. J lost 0 bases, V lost 2 bases, and 1 base had no gene match. CDR3 size: 15 residues. The germline CDR1 and CDR2 sequences are SGDLS and YYNGEE. CDR3 DNA: TGTGCCAGCAGCGTCGGGACAGGGGCTAACTATGGCTACACCTTC. It encodes CASSVGTGANYGYTF.

This clonotype was observed once. This chain joins TRBV6-6 and TRBJ1-6; no clear D. CDR3 size: 14 residues. V was clipped by 6 bases and J by 12 bases, with 18 bases between them. Germline V gene lookup returns CDR1 MNHNY and CDR2 SVGAGI (reference sequence). The CDR3 DNA is TGTGCCAGCAGCCACCCCGAAGGTAGATTACCCCTCCACTTT. This sequence encodes CASSHPEGRLPLHF.

Turning to this clonotype: Relative to the germline gene, one junction end is altered; a read error may explain this. The rearrangement joins TRBV7-2 to TRBJ2-7; D is perhaps TRBD2 (5 bases). There are 15 residues in the CDR3. Germline V lookup: CDR1 SGHTA, CDR2 FQGNSA. CDR3 DNA: TGTGCCAGCAGCCTAGCCGGGCCGAGCGTATGCGCGCAGTACTTC. Protein: CASSLAGPSVCAQYF.

The V call is TRBV10-3, the J call TRBJ1-5; possible D gene TRBD1, 5 bases. Germline CDR1 and CDR2: ENHRY and SYGVKD. The CDR3 sequence is 16 residues long. The V and J ends lost 4 bases and 2 bases respectively, with 15 bases between them. The CDR3 bases are TGTGCCATCAGTGGTTCAGGGCTGAATGGCAATCAGCCCCAGCATTTT. It is translated as CAISGSGLNGNQPQHF.

As concerns this clonotype: This may be a read error, as it is one base from a much larger clone. The genes are TRBV19 and TRBJ1-3; perhaps TRBD1 as D (5 bases). With 7 bases removed from V and 2 bases from J, the gap between germline ends came to 12 bases. This CDR3 has 14 amino acids. Per the germline V gene, CDR1 is LNHDA and CDR2 is SQIVND (reference sequence). The CDR3 bases are TGTGCCAGTACCCTCCCGGGGGCTGGAAACACCATATATTTT. This codes for CASTLPGAGNTIYF.

J is TRBJ2-7 and V is TRBV12-3 or TRBV12-4; 8 positions match TRBD2. The CDR3 covers 14 residues. After removal of 6 bases from V and 5 bases from J, the junction contained 9 bases not matched to a gene. Here the CDR3 DNA reads TGTGCCAGCAGAACCCTCACGGGGGGGCACGAGCAGTACTTC. Its protein is CASRTLTGGHEQYF.

This clonotype was counted at least ten times. This sequence joins TRBV30 and TRBJ1-1; 8 bases match TRBD1. The trim removed 2 bases at V and 10 bases at J, leaving 12 bases unmatched. Germline V lookup: CDR1 GTSNPN, CDR2 SVGIG (reference sequence). The CDR3 is 14 residues long. CDR3 DNA sequence: TGTGCCTGGAGTCCGTACCGACAGGGGCTTGGAGCTTTCTTT. Amino acid sequence: CAWSPYRQGLGAFF.

This clonotype occurred many times. The V gene is TRBV20-1, the J gene TRBJ2-2, with 8 bases lining up with TRBD1. V shed 6 bases, J shed 1 base, and the junction held 10 bases outside the gene matches. The length of the CDR3 is 16 residues. CDR1 DFQATT and CDR2 SNEGSKA come from the germline V gene (reference sequence). The CDR3 protein is CSALDRDGWNTGELFF. DNA of the CDR3: TGCAGTGCCCTGGACAGGGACGGCTGGAACACCGGGGAGCTGTTTTTT.

The chain joins TRBV20-1 to TRBJ2-4, with D possibly matching TRBD1 (6 bases). This CDR3 has 18 residues. Germline V gives CDR1 DFQATT, CDR2 SNEGSKA (reference sequence). With 6 bases removed from V and 0 bases from J, the gap between germline ends came to 24 bases. CDR3 DNA sequence: TGCAGTGCCACAATTCTAGAAGGACAGCACCTAGCCAAAAACATTCAGTACTTC. Its protein is CSATILEGQHLAKNIQYF.

This clonotype occurred a few times. Given a much more abundant clone one base away, this may be a read error. The final CDR3 position lacks the conserved phenylalanine or tryptophan, pointing to a likely read error. This chain links TRBV6-1 with TRBJ1-5, with D possibly TRBD1 on 5 matching bases. Between the trimmed V and J ends, which lost 5 bases and 4 bases, there was a span of 12 bases. Germline-derived CDR1 and CDR2 are MNHNS and SASEGT. The CDR3 runs 14 residues. CDR3: CASSRTRGNQPQHS. DNA of the CDR3: TGTGCCAGCAGTCGGACACGAGGGAATCAGCCCCAGCATTCT.

V is TRBV12-3 or TRBV12-4 and J is TRBJ2-1, with TRBD2 matching 11 bases. Trimming at V came to 5 bases and at J to 2 bases, leaving 2 bases not matched to a gene. The CDR3 sequence is 15 residues long. CDR3 residues: CASSISGGAYNEQFF. Written as DNA, the CDR3 is TGTGCCAGCAGTATTAGCGGGGGGGCCTACAATGAGCAGTTCTTC.

This clonotype was seen just once. This chain links TRBV20-1 with TRBJ1-1, with D unresolved. The CDR3 totals 17 residues. Per germline, CDR1 DFQATT and CDR2 SNEGSKA (reference sequence). V lost 3 bases and J 2 bases, leaving 22 bases between the germline ends. The CDR3 region is CSARSRQEQKHNTEAFF. The CDR3 region has the DNA TGCAGTGCTAGGTCGCGGCAAGAACAAAAACACAACACTGAAGCTTTCTTT.